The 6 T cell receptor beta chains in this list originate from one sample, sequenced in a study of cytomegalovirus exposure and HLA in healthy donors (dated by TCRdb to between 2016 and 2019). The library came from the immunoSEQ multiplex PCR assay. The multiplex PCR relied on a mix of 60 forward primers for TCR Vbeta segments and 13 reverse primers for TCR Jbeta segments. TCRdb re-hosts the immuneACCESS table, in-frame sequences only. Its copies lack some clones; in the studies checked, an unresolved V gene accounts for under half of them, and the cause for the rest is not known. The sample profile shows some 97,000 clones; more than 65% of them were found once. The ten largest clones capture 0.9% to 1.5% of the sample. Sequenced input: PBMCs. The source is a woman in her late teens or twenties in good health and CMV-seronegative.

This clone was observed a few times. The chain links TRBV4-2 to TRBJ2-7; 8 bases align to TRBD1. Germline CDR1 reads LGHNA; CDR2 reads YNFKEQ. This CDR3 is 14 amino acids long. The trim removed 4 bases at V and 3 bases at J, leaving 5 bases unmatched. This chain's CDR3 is CASSRGTGFYEQYF. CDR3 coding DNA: TGTGCCAGCAGCCGAGGGACAGGATTCTACGAGCAGTACTTC.

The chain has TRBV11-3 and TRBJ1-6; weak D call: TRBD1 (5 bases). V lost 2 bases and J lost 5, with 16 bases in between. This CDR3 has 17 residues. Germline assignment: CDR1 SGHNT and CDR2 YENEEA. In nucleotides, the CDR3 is TGTGCCAGCAGCTTATTTTTAGGGGTCCCACATAATTCACCCCTCCACTTT. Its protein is CASSLFLGVPHNSPLHF.

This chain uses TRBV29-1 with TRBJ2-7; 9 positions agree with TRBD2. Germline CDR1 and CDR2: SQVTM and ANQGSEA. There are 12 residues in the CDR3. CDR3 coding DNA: TGCGGCGGGCGGGAGGGCTCGGGAGAGCAGTACTTC. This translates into CGGREGSGEQYF.

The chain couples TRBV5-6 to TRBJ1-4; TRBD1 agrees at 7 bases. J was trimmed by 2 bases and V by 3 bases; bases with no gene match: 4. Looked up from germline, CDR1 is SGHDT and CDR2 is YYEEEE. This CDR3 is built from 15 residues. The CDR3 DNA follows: TGTGCCAGCAGCTGGATGACAGGGACTAATGAAAAACTGTTTTTT. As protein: CASSWMTGTNEKLFF.

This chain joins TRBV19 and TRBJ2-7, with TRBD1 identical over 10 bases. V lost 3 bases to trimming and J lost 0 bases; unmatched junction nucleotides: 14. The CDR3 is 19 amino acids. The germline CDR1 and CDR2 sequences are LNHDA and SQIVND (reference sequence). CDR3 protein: CASSIEDRGPKPSSYEQYF. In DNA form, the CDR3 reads TGTGCCAGTAGTATTGAAGACAGGGGGCCCAAGCCCAGCTCCTACGAGCAGTACTTC.

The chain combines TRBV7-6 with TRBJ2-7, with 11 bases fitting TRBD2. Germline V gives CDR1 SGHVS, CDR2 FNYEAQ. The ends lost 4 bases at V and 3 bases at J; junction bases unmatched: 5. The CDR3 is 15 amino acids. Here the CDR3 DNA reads TGTGCCAGCAGCTCCGGACTAGCGGGCGGCTACGAGCAGTACTTC. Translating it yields CASSSGLAGGYEQYF.